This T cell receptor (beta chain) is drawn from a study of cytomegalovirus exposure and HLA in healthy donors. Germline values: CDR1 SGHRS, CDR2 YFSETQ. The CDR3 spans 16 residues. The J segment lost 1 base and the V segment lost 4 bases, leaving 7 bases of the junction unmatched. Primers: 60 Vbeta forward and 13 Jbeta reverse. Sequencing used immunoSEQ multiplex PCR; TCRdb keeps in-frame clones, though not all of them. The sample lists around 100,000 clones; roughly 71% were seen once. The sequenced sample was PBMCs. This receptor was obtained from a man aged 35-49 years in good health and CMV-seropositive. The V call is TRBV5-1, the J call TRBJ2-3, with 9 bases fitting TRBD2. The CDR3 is CASSPGLAMGTDTQYF. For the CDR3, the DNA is TGCGCCAGCAGCCCAGGACTAGCGATGGGCACAGATACGCAGTATTTT.